The 7 T cell receptor beta chains in this list originate from one sample, sequenced in a study of blood T cells in healthy people across ages. Using a J-beta primer mix together with a sample-barcoded 5' primer, a second PCR was run for roughly 6 to 12 cycles. Using its own MiXCR run on the 5' RACE reads, TCRdb lists one record per CDR3 protein. The sample consists of some 1,500,000 distinct CDR3 sequences, about 45% of them appearing once. Specimen: blood. All receptors derive from a woman under 30 in good health.

This clonotype was seen a handful of times. This chain links TRBV11-2 with TRBJ2-5; the D gene is possibly TRBD2 (6 bases). This CDR3 contains 14 residues. CDR1 SGHAT and CDR2 FQNNGV come from the germline V gene. The V end was cut by 5 bases, the J end by 5 bases, with 15 bases between. CDR3 sequence: CASSARISGETQYF. The CDR3 bases are TGTGCCAGCAGCGCAAGGATAAGCGGGGAGACCCAGTACTTC.

The chain carries TRBV28 and TRBJ1-5; D not resolved. V lost 6 bases and J lost 5, with 14 bases in between. From germline, CDR1 is MDHEN and CDR2 SYDVKM. CDR3 size: 14 residues. In nucleotides, the CDR3 is TGTGCCAGCAGACCCGACCCTGGGGATCAGCCCCAGCATTTT. It yields the protein CASRPDPGDQPQHF.

This clonotype was detected ten times or more. DNA for the CDR3: TGTGCCAGCAGCTTAGTACTAGCAGGCTCCTACAATGAGCAGTTCTTC. Encoded protein: CASSLVLAGSYNEQFF. The V call is TRBV7-2, the J call TRBJ2-1, with a possible D match to TRBD2 (6 bases). CDR3 length: 16 residues. CDR1 is SGHTA and CDR2 is FQGNSA in the germline V gene. Deletions cut 1 base from V and 0 bases from J, with 10 bases between.

J is TRBJ2-7 and V is TRBV9; D might be TRBD2 (7 bases). V lost 2 bases, J lost 2 bases, and 11 bases lay in between. Germline CDR1 SGDLS, CDR2 YYNGEE. The CDR3 spans 14 residues. CDR3 in amino acids: CASSVGGAAYEQYF. In DNA form, the CDR3 reads TGTGCCAGCAGCGTTGGGGGGGCAGCCTACGAGCAGTACTTC.

As concerns this clonotype: An end of the junction differs from the germline gene, which may be a read error. This chain links TRBV29-1 with TRBJ1-2; 12 positions match TRBD1. There are 14 residues in the CDR3. Germline V CDR1 and CDR2: SQVTM, ANQGSEA. CDR3 region: CSVEDQGTGGGYTF. The DNA for the CDR3 is TGTAGCGTTGAAGACCAAGGGACAGGGGGCGGCTACACCTTC.

The gene calls are TRBV7-2 and TRBJ2-7; a weak D match, TRBD2 (6 bases). Trimming pared 6 bases from V and 0 bases from J, leaving 12 bases between. The CDR3 loop spans 14 amino acids. In germline, CDR1 is SGHTA, CDR2 FQGNSA. The CDR3 sequence is CASRSGGTSYEQYF. The CDR3 nucleotides read TGTGCCAGCAGAAGTGGGGGGACCTCCTACGAGCAGTACTTC.

This chain uses TRBV9 with TRBJ2-1; D might be TRBD2 (5 bases). Germline-derived CDR1 and CDR2 are SGDLS and YYNGEE. Trimming shortened V by 2 bases and J by 5 bases, and 5 bases separated the two germline ends. CDR3 size: 12 residues. CDR3 sequence reads: CASSVGDNEQFF. The CDR3 nucleotides read TGTGCCAGCAGCGTCGGGGACAATGAGCAGTTCTTC.